The entry that follows covers one TCR beta chain sequence. Its antigen remains unidentified. Qualities for individual bases were not recorded, and no much larger clone is one base off. The library was obtained by the immunoSEQ multiplex PCR assay. TCRdb limited this immuneACCESS table to in-frame rearrangements with V and J called. A share of clones is missing; checked studies link under half to unresolved V genes, and the rest is unexplained. The sample table records more than 70,000 clones; around 92% of these occur just once. The top ten clones comprise about a fifth of the sample. This specimen belongs to a study of control samples from healthy donors and cancer patients (dated by TCRdb to about 2020). CDR1 and CDR2 were assigned from the germline V gene as SGHDT and YYEEEE. Inclusive of the bounding cysteine and phenylalanine, the CDR3 is 14 residues long. The retained sequence is limited to the CDR3, 42 bases, with the frame set at the first base. Trimming costs V 0 bases and J 2 bases, and their ends lie 8 bases apart.

The chain is assembled from TRBV5-6 and TRBJ1-2, with a tentative D gene TRBD1 over 6 matching bases. This clonotype was obtained from a man in his sixties with lung cancer. The sequencing input was PBMCs. In nucleotide form, the sequence is TGTGCCAGCAGCTTGGACAGGGTCAACTATGGCTACACCTTC. Its amino acids are CASSLDRVNYGYTF. This CDR3, with the reference TRBV5-6 and TRBJ1-2 proteins standing in past its ends, gives the full variable domain DAGVTQSPTHLIKTRGQQVTLRCSPKSGHDTVSWYQQALGQGPQFIFQYYEEEERQRGNFPDRFSGHQFPNYSSELNVNALLLGDSALYLCASSLDRVNYGYTFGSGTRLTVV.